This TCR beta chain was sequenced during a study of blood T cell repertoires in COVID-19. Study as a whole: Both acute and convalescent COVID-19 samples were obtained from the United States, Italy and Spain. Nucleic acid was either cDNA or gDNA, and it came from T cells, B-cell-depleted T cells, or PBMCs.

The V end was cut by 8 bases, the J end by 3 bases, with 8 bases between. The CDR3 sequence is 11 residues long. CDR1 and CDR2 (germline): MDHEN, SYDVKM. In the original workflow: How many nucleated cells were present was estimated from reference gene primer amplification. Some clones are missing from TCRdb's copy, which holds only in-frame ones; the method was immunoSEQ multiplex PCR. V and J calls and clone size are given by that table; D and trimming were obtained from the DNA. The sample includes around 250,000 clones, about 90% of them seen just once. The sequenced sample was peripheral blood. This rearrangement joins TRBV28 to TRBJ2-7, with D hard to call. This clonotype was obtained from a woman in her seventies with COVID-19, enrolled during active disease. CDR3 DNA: TGTGCCAGCTTTCGAGACTACGAGCAGTACTTC. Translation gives CASFRDYEQYF.